These 16 T cell receptor beta chains were all obtained from the same sample, sequenced in a study of cytotoxic CD8 clonotypes in ibrutinib-treated CLL. The repertoire was sequenced with immunoSEQ multiplex PCR; TCRdb's copy has only in-frame clones and lacks some. The profile shows 110,000 to 150,000 clones, 75% to 80% of them singletons. The sequences come from PBMCs, collected after 24 months of ibrutinib treatment. The receptor set was obtained from a human donor with chronic lymphocytic leukemia.

The V and J genes are TRBV4-1 and TRBJ2-7; D is uncertain. The CDR3 has 14 amino acids. Germline V gene data show CDR1 as MGHRA and CDR2 as YSYEKL. Trimming left V 0 bases short and J 5 bases short, with 11 bases between. The CDR3, as DNA: TGCGCCAGCAGCCAAGACCCACGGGCCCACGAGCAGTACTTC. Translating it yields CASSQDPRAHEQYF.

The chain uses TRBV5-1 and TRBJ1-1, with 8 bases fitting TRBD1. Germline CDR1 reads SGHRS; CDR2 reads YFSETQ. J lost 4 bases, V lost 4 bases, and 9 bases had no gene match. This CDR3 contains 15 residues. CDR3 protein: CASSPQGGGSTEAFF. As DNA, the CDR3 is TGCGCCAGCAGCCCACAGGGGGGCGGGAGCACTGAAGCTTTCTTT.

This chain links TRBV7-9 with TRBJ2-7, with D possibly TRBD2 on 7 matching bases. The CDR3 loop spans 15 amino acids. Trimming stripped 5 bases from V and 4 bases from J, with 18 bases between. CDR1 SEHNR and CDR2 FQNEAQ come from the germline V gene (reference sequence). CDR3 residues: CASSASRRGPYEQYF. DNA for the CDR3: TGTGCCAGCAGCGCGTCTCGGCGGGGGCCTTACGAGCAGTACTTC.

The chain combines TRBV21-1 with TRBJ2-2; the D call TRBD1 from the table was never checked on the DNA. TRBV21-1 is designated a pseudogene. The CDR3 loop spans 17 amino acids. This chain's CDR3 is CASSPRTEPTNTGELFF. DNA for the CDR3: TGTGCCAGCAGCCCACGGACAGAACCTACGAACACCGGGGAGCTGTTTTTT.

There are a few counts of this clone. CDR3 DNA sequence: TGTGCTAGTGGTTTGGTGCCCCCGGGGGGGCCTCCGGAAAAACTGTTTTTT. This translates into CASGLVPPGGPPEKLFF. This rearrangement joins TRBV12-5 to TRBJ1-4, with D tentatively TRBD1 (6 bases). This CDR3 is 17 amino acids long. V lost 0 bases, J lost 8 bases, and 19 bases lay in between. CDR1 LGHNT and CDR2 FRNRAP come from the germline V gene. Full variable domain (missing parts from reference TRBV12-5 and TRBJ1-4): DARVTQTPRHKVTEMGQEVTMRCQPILGHNTVFWYRQTMMQGLELLAYFRNRAPLDDSGMPKDRFSAEMPDATLATLKIQPSEPRDSAVYFCASGLVPPGGPPEKLFFGSGTQLSVL.

This clone was recorded only once. J is TRBJ2-1 and V is TRBV5-4, with D possibly called TRBD1 or TRBD2 (5 bases each). Germline lookup yields CDR1 SGHNT and CDR2 YYREEE (reference sequence). The CDR3 sequence is 14 residues long. The V and J ends lost 2 bases and 2 bases respectively, with 8 bases between them. The DNA for the CDR3 is TGTGCCAGCAGCTTCAGGGACCCCTACAATGAGCAGTTCTTC. Its protein product is CASSFRDPYNEQFF.

The rearrangement links TRBV5-8 to TRBJ2-7; unclear D gene. From germline, CDR1 is SGHTS and CDR2 YDEGEE. V lost 1 base to trimming and J lost 0 bases, with 11 bases between them. The CDR3 has 15 amino acids. CDR3 in amino acids: CASSLRLLSSYEQYF. The CDR3 DNA follows: TGTGCCAGCAGCTTGCGTCTTCTGAGCTCCTACGAGCAGTACTTC.

V and J are TRBV10-3 and TRBJ2-3; TRBD2 matches 12 bases. The J segment lost 5 bases and the V segment lost 10 bases, leaving 7 bases of the junction unmatched. The germline V gene encodes CDR1 ENHRY and CDR2 SYGVKD. The CDR3 sequence is 14 residues long. The CDR3 here is CATGLAGRGDTQYF. CDR3 DNA sequence: TGTGCCACCGGACTAGCGGGGAGGGGAGATACGCAGTATTTT.

V gene TRBV7-2 combines with J gene TRBJ2-7, with TRBD1 as a possible D gene (6 bases). Germline assignment: CDR1 SGHTA and CDR2 FQGNSA. The CDR3 is 13 residues long. Between the trimmed V and J ends, which lost 6 bases and 2 bases, there was a span of 11 bases. The DNA of the CDR3 is TGTGCCAGCAGTGTGGGGGCGGCCTACGAGCAGTACTTC. Protein: CASSVGAAYEQYF.

The chain couples TRBV2 to TRBJ2-5, with D maybe TRBD1 (5 bases). The germline CDR1 and CDR2 sequences are SNHLY and FYNNEI. Trimming pared 7 bases from V and 2 bases from J, leaving 11 bases between. The CDR3 totals 13 residues. The CDR3 sequence: CASTPDRQETQYF. The CDR3, as DNA: TGTGCCAGCACCCCTGACAGACAAGAGACCCAGTACTTC.

This sequence joins TRBV4-3 and TRBJ1-2, with D perhaps TRBD1 (5 bases). From germline, CDR1 is LGHNA and CDR2 YSLEER. V was cut by 0 bases and J by 8 bases, with 13 bases left in between. The CDR3 is 14 residues long. The CDR3 protein is CASSQEFQGGGYTF. The CDR3 DNA is TGCGCCAGCAGCCAAGAATTCCAGGGCGGGGGCTACACCTTC.

The chain couples TRBV7-3 to TRBJ2-6; 8 nucleotides match TRBD1. Trimming took 5 bases from V and 4 from J; bases not matched to a gene: 4. This CDR3 has 15 residues. CDR1 and CDR2 (germline): SGHTA, FQGTGA. For the CDR3, the DNA is TGTGCCAGCAGCCAGGGGGCGCCCGGGGCCAACGTCCTGACTTTC. It encodes CASSQGAPGANVLTF.

This chain links TRBV5-5 with TRBJ2-5; no reliable D call. Germline V gives CDR1 SGHKS, CDR2 YYEKEE (reference sequence). Trimming left V 4 bases short and J 7 bases short, with 11 bases between. This CDR3 has 12 amino acids. The DNA for the CDR3 is TGTGCCAGCAGCCCGAACCCCGGGACCCAGTACTTC. Protein product: CASSPNPGTQYF.

The genes are TRBV18 and TRBJ1-5; the D is unclear. The germline V and J ends were trimmed by 3 bases and 0 bases, with 12 bases remaining between them. This CDR3 has 16 amino acids. CDR1 is KGHSH, CDR2 LQKENI, per germline. Here the CDR3 DNA reads TGTGCCAGCTCACCGGTTGGCTCTACTAGCAATCAGCCCCAGCATTTT. Protein product: CASSPVGSTSNQPQHF.

V gene TRBV27 combines with J gene TRBJ2-1; 7 positions agree with TRBD2. The CDR3 is made up of 18 amino acids. The germline CDR1 and CDR2 sequences are MNHEY and SMNVEV (reference sequence). Trimming took 1 base from V and 6 from J; bases not matched to a gene: 15. The CDR3 loop reads CASSLYGSGLAPGNEQFF. The CDR3 coding sequence is TGTGCCAGCAGTTTATACGGTAGCGGGCTAGCCCCGGGCAATGAGCAGTTCTTC.

CDR3 DNA sequence: TGTGCCAGCAGCCCCACAGGTAGCGGGGGGGCAGATACGCAGTATTTT. Its protein is CASSPTGSGGADTQYF. The chain has TRBV4-2 and TRBJ2-3; 11 bases match TRBD2. The CDR3 spans 16 residues. With 4 bases clipped from V and 4 bases from J, the junction kept 7 bases outside the gene matches. Germline loops: CDR1 LGHNA, CDR2 YNFKEQ.